This TCR beta chain is drawn from a study of vaccination and CD4 T cells after COVID-19. Overall study: Overlapping SARS-CoV-2, HCoV-NL63, HCoV-OC43 and HCoV-229E spike peptides stimulated the cells.

Treatment specified: approximately nine-day PBMC culture with coronavirus spike peptide pools or control peptides (ViraFEST assay). V was cut by 2 bases and J by 4 bases, with 15 bases left in between. This CDR3 region has 15 residues. Per the germline V gene, CDR1 is SGHRS and CDR2 is YFSETQ. An Oncomine TCR Beta short-read assay was used to sequence the DNA from cultured CD4+ T cells. Each CDR3 protein is one row after TCRdb ran MiXCR on the PCR reads. The table includes roughly 9,000 distinct CDR3 sequences, 40% to 60% detected once. Study results and limitations: From a median of about 20 to 40, SARS-CoV-2-reactive clonotypes increased, though not significantly. Convalescent patients' median share of reactive clones seen only post-vaccination was approximately 85%.

Turning to this clonotype: Its antigen remains unknown.

The V and J genes are TRBV5-1 and TRBJ1-1; possible D gene TRBD1, 6 bases. The sequenced sample consisted of CD4+ T cells from blood, cultured in vitro. The clonotype comes from a human donor who had recovered from COVID-19. CDR3 region: CASSLTGTFTTEAFF. CDR3 nucleotides: TGCGCCAGCAGCTTAACAGGGACCTTTACCACTGAAGCTTTCTTT. Full variable domain (rest looked up from reference TRBV5-1 and TRBJ1-1): KAGVTQTPRYLIKTRGQQVTLSCSPISGHRSVSWYQQTPGQGLQFLFEYFSETQRNKGNFPGRFSGRQFSNSRSEMNVSTLELGDSALYLCASSLTGTFTTEAFFGQGTRLTVV.